Detailed here is one T cell receptor (beta chain). The same CDR3 is also encoded by other DNA sequences in this sample. TCRdb's copy holds only in-frame clones and misses some; the assay was immunoSEQ multiplex PCR. The profile shows around 1,100,000 clones, 77% of them singletons. The data stem from a study of shared clonotypes between healthy human individuals. Study at large: CD4 naive cells filled three plates per donor, CD4 memory three, CD8 naive two and CD8 memory one.

This CDR3 has 14 residues. Deletions cut 0 bases from V and 2 bases from J, with 7 bases between. CDR1 is ENHRY and CDR2 is SYGVKD in the germline V gene. The TCR comes from a man between 18 and 35 years old in good health. Some clones in this sample may be carry-over from other donors' samples. The sample comprised memory CD4+ T cells from PBMCs. Subset reported: CD45RA-negative fraction. This sequence joins TRBV10-3 and TRBJ2-5; possibly TRBD1 for D (6 bases). In DNA form, the CDR3 reads TGTGCCATCAGTGAGTCTCAGGGGCAAGAGACCCAGTACTTC. It specifies CAISESQGQETQYF.